This T cell receptor beta chain was recorded in a study of T cells expressing NK-cell markers. With UMIs, 5'RACE template switching was used to make TCR beta cDNA. TCRdb reprocessed the 5' RACE reads, with one entry per CDR3 protein and no DNA. The ten top clones account for approximately 12%, within a sample of roughly 390,000 distinct CDR3 sequences. CDR3 length: 15 amino acids. The V gene is TRBV12-3 or TRBV12-4, the J gene TRBJ1-1. Sequencing was done on a sample of blood T cells: a sorted CD56 or NKG2C T cell subset, CD4+ or CD8+ T cells, or bulk PBMC T cells (not recorded which). This receptor was taken from a woman between 45 and 60 years old in good health. Here the CDR3 reads CASSLAAGPLNEAFF.